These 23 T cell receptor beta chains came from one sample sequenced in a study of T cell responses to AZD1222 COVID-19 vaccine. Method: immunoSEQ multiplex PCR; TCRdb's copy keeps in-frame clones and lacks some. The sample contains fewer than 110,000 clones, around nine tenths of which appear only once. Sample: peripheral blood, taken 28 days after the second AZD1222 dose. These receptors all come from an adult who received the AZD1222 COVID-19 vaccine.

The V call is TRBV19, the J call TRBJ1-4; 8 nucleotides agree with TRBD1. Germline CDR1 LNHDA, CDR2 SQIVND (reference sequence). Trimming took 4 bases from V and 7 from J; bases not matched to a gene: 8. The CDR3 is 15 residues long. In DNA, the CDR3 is TGTGCCAGTAGTAGCACCTCAGGGGGCTTTGAAAAACTGTTTTTT. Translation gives CASSSTSGGFEKLFF.

The CDR3 DNA reads as TGTGCCAGCAGTATCAGCGGGGGGGTTTCAAATGAGCAGTTCTTC. It is translated as CASSISGGVSNEQFF. The V gene is TRBV6-5, the J gene TRBJ2-1; TRBD2 aligns across 10 bases. Unmatched junction bases numbered 8, after V lost 5 bases and J lost 7 bases. This CDR3 has 15 amino acids. From germline, CDR1 is MNHEY and CDR2 SVGAGI.

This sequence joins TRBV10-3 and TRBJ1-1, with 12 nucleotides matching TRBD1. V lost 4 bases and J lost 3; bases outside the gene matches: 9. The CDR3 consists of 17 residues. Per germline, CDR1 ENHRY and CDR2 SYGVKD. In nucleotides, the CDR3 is TGTGCCATCAGTGGCTGGGACAGGGGGCGGCGGGACACTGAAGCTTTCTTT. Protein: CAISGWDRGRRDTEAFF.

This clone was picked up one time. CDR3 DNA sequence: TGTGCCAGCAGCTTAGCACGCACAGATACGCAGTATTTT. Amino acids: CASSLARTDTQYF. The chain has TRBV7-9 and TRBJ2-3, with D uncertain. The germline V and J ends were trimmed by 0 bases and 1 base, with 2 bases remaining between them. Germline CDR1 is SEHNR and CDR2 is FQNEAQ (reference sequence). The CDR3 covers 13 residues.

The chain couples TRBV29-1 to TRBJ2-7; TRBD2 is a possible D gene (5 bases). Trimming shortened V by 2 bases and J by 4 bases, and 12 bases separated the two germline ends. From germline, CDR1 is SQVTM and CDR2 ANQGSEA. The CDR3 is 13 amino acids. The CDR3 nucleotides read TGCAGCGTTGAAAGTGGGAGTCGTTACGAGCAGTACTTC. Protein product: CSVESGSRYEQYF.

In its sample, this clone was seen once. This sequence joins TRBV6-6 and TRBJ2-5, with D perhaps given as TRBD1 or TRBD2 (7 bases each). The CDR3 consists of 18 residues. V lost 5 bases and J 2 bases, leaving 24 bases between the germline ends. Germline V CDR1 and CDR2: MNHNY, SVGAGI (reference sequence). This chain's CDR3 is CASSQNSGGRGEQETQYF. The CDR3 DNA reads TGTGCCAGCAGTCAAAACTCAGGGGGGAGGGGTGAGCAAGAGACCCAGTACTTC.

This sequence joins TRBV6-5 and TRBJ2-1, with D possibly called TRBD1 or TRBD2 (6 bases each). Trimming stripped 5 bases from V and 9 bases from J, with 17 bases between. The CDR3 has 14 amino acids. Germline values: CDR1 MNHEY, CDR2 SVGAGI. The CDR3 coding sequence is TGTGCCAGCAGTACCGTCGGGGGCGCTGGTGAGCAGTTCTTC. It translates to CASSTVGGAGEQFF.

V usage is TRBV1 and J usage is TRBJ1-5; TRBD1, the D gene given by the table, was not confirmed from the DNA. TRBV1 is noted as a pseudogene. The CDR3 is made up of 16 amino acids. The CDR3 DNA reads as TGCACCAGCAGCCCCCGGACAGGTTATAGCAATCAGCCCCAGCATTTT. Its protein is CTSSPRTGYSNQPQHF.

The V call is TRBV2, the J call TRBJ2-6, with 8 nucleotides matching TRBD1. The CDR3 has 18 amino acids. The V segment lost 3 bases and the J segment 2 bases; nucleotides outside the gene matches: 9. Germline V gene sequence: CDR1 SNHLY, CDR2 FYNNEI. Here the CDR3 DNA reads TGTGCCAGCAGTGACGTACGGACAGGGAGGCCTGGGGCCAACGTCCTGACTTTC. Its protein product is CASSDVRTGRPGANVLTF.

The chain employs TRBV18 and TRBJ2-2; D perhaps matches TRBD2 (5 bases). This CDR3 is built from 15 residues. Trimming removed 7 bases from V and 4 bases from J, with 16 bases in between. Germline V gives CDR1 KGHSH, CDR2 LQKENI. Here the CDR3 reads CASFFGTGSTGELFF. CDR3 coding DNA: TGTGCCAGCTTCTTTGGCACTGGGAGCACCGGGGAGCTGTTTTTT. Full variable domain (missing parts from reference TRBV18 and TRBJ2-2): NAGVMQNPRHLVRRRGQEARLRCSPMKGHSHVYWYRQLPEEGLKFMVYLQKENIIDESGMPKERFSAEFPKEGPSILRIQQVVRGDSAAYFCASFFGTGSTGELFFGEGSRLTVL.

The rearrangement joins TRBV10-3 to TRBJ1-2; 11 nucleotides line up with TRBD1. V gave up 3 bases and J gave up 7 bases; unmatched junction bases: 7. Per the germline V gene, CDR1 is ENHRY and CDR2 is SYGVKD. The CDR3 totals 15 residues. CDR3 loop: CAISDPGQGVFGYTF. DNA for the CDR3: TGTGCCATCAGTGATCCGGGACAGGGGGTTTTTGGCTACACCTTC.

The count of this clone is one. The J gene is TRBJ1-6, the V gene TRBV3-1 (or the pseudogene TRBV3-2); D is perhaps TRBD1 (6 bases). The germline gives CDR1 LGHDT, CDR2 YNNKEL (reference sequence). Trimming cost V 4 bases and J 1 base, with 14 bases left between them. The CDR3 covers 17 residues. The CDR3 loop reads CASSPRTERSYNSPLHF. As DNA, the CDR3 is TGTGCCAGCAGCCCGCGGACAGAGCGGTCCTATAATTCACCCCTCCACTTT.

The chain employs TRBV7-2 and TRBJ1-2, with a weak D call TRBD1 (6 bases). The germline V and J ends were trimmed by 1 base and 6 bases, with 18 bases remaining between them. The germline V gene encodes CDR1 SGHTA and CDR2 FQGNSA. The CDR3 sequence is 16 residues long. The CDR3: CASSLGRGMGLHGYTF. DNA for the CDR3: TGTGCCAGCAGCTTAGGGAGGGGGATGGGGCTCCATGGCTACACCTTC. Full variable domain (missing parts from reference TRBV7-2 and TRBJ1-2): GAGVSQSPSNKVTEKGKDVELRCDPISGHTALYWYRQSLGQGLEFLIYFQGNSAPDKSGLPSDRFSAERTGGSVSTLTIQRTQQEDSAVYLCASSLGRGMGLHGYTFGSGTRLTVV.

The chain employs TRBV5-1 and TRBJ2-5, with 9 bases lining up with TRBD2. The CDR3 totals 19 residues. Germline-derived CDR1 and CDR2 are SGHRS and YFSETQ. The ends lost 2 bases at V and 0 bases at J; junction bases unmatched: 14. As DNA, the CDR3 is TGCGCCAGCAGCTTCTTGACTAGCGGTGCTGGCCTGTACCAAGAGACCCAGTACTTC. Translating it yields CASSFLTSGAGLYQETQYF.

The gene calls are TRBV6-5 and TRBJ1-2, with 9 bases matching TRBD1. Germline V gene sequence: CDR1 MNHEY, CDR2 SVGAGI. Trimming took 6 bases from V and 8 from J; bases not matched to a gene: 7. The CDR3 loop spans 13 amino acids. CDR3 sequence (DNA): TGTGCCAGCAGACCGGGACAGGGTCTCGGCTACACCTTC. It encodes CASRPGQGLGYTF.

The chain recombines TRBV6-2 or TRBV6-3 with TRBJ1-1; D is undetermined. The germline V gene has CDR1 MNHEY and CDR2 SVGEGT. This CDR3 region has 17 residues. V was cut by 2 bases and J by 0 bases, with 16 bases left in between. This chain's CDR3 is CASSYPLGSPMNTEAFF. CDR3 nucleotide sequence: TGTGCCAGCAGTTACCCACTGGGTAGCCCCATGAACACTGAAGCTTTCTTT.

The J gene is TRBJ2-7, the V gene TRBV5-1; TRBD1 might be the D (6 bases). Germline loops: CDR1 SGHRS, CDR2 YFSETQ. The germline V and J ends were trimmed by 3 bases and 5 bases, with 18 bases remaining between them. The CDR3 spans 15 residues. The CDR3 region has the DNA TGCGCCAGCAGCTGGCAGGGGCCTACGGCGGACGAGCAGTACTTC. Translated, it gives CASSWQGPTADEQYF.

CDR3 sequence reads: CASSLYTHRERVSYEQYF. The CDR3 nucleotides are TGCGCCAGCAGCTTATATACCCACCGGGAGCGGGTCTCCTACGAGCAGTACTTC. The chain couples TRBV5-1 to TRBJ2-7, with D possibly matching TRBD2 (6 bases). The CDR3 is 18 amino acids. Germline CDR1 and CDR2: SGHRS and YFSETQ. The V and J ends lost 2 bases and 0 bases respectively, with 21 bases between them. The variable domain in full, completed from reference TRBV5-1 and TRBJ2-7, reads KAGVTQTPRYLIKTRGQQVTLSCSPISGHRSVSWYQQTPGQGLQFLFEYFSETQRNKGNFPGRFSGRQFSNSRSEMNVSTLELGDSALYLCASSLYTHRERVSYEQYFGPGTRLTVT.

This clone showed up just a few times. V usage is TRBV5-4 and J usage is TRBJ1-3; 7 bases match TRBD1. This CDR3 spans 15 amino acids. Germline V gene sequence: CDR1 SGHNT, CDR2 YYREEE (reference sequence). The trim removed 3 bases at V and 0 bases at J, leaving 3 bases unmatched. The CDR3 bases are TGTGCCAGCAGCTCGGGACAGACCTCTGGAAACACCATATATTTT. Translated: CASSSGQTSGNTIYF.

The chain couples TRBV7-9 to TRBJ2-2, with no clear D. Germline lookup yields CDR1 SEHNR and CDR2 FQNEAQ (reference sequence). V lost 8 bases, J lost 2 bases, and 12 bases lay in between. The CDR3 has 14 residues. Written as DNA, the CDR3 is TGTGCCAGCTTGTTATACACCAACACCGGGGAGCTGTTTTTT. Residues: CASLLYTNTGELFF.

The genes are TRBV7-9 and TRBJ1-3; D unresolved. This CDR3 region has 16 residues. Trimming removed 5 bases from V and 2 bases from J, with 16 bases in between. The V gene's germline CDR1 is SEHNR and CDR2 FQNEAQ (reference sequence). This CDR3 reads CASSPKARIAGNTIYF. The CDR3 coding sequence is TGTGCCAGCAGCCCTAAGGCAAGAATAGCTGGAAACACCATATATTTT.

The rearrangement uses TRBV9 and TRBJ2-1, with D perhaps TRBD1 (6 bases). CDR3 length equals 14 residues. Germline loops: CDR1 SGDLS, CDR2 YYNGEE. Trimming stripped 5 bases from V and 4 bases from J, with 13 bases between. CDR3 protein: CASSLAGDYNEQFF. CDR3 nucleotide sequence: TGTGCCAGCAGTCTGGCAGGGGATTACAATGAGCAGTTCTTC.

The CDR3 spells CASSPMGTPAYEQYF. The CDR3 DNA follows: TGTGCCAGCTCACCAATGGGGACCCCAGCCTACGAGCAGTACTTC. The V and J genes are TRBV18 and TRBJ2-7; the D gene could be TRBD1 or TRBD2 (5 bases each). The CDR3 runs 15 residues. Germline V gene lookup returns CDR1 KGHSH and CDR2 LQKENI. The V end was cut by 2 bases, the J end by 2 bases, with 13 bases between.